The clone carrying this T cell receptor (beta chain) was found many times. Its antigen is currently unknown. V shed 5 bases, J shed 6 bases, and the junction held 9 bases outside the gene matches. This CDR3 has 15 residues. In germline, CDR1 is MDHEN, CDR2 SYDVKM. The data derive from a study of identical twins. Notes on the study in general: Beta out-of-frame sequences showed weaker excess twin sharing.

MiXCR was run by TCRdb on the 5' RACE reads, yielding one entry per CDR3 protein. The sample lists about 890,000 distinct CDR3 sequences, roughly an eighth occurring once. These data were likewise used in another study, on yellow fever vaccine responses in identical twins. As that report states: Reportedly, twins showed a vaccine T cell response that looked partly convergent and partly personalized.

The source material was PBMCs. The TCR was taken from a woman aged 18-35 years in good health. The chain combines TRBV28 with TRBJ1-1; 10 bases line up with TRBD1. CDR3 nucleotide sequence: TGTGCCAGCAGTCCCTCGGGACAGGGGAAACCTGAAGCTTTCTTT. This encodes CASSPSGQGKPEAFF.